Listed here is a single T cell receptor beta chain. The antigen remains undetermined. Extraction and reverse transcription of RNA yielded cDNA as the sequencing template. Some clones are missing from TCRdb's copy, which holds only in-frame ones; the method was immunoSEQ multiplex PCR. The sample consists of around 190,000 clones, roughly three fifths of them appearing once. V was trimmed by 3 bases and J by 6 bases, leaving 11 bases between them. Germline loops: CDR1 LNHDA, CDR2 SQIVND (reference sequence). This CDR3 region has 13 residues. This entry belongs to a study of CD8+ T cells in alopecia areata. Study conclusions and caveats: Possibly because of HLA-related factors, TCR sharing was less clear across patients than in mice. Sequencing of scalp samples also captures resident alphabeta T cells of normal skin. Across lesional scalp, and particularly alopecia totalis/universalis, clonality surpassed that of normal scalp.

Input material: CD8+ T cells sorted from blood. The chain carries TRBV19 and TRBJ1-1; the D is unclear. The clonotype originates from a human donor in good health. In DNA, the CDR3 is TGTGCCAGTAGTATGGGGTCTGTGGCTGAAGCTTTCTTT. It is translated as CASSMGSVAEAFF. The full variable domain, with the rest looked up from reference TRBV19 and TRBJ1-1, is DGGITQSPKYLFRKEGQNVTLSCEQNLNHDAMYWYRQDPGQGLRLIYYSQIVNDFQKGDIAEGYSVSREKKESFPLTVTSAQKNPTAFYLCASSMGSVAEAFFGQGTRLTVV.